What follows are 16 T cell receptor beta chains derived from one specimen sequenced in a study of T cell responses to AZD1222 COVID-19 vaccine (dated by TCRdb to the early 2020s). The time point label, as the study defines it: baseline before first vaccination. The method was the immunoSEQ multiplex PCR assay. Sourced from immuneACCESS, this table was stored by TCRdb with only in-frame sequences that have V and J called. A share of the clones is absent; for the studies checked, an unresolved V gene accounts for under half, and the remainder has no known explanation. This sample comprises 150,000 or so clones, 90% to 95% of them detected only once. Approximately 2.2% of the sample is held by the ten biggest clonotypes. Source: peripheral blood, taken on day 0 of AZD1222 vaccination. These receptors all come from an adult in good health.

The chain has TRBV15 and TRBJ2-3; no reliable D call. Trimming left V 0 bases short and J 4 bases short, with 17 bases between. The CDR3 loop spans 17 amino acids. Germline CDR1 reads LNHNV; CDR2 reads YYDKDF (reference sequence). CDR3 in amino acids: CATSRDWPALRADTQYF. The DNA for the CDR3 is TGTGCCACCAGCAGAGATTGGCCAGCCTTACGGGCAGATACGCAGTATTTT.

The chain recombines TRBV5-4 with TRBJ1-2; 9 positions agree with TRBD1. This CDR3 contains 14 residues. Unmatched junction bases numbered 9, after V lost 4 bases and J lost 8 bases. The germline gives CDR1 SGHNT, CDR2 YYREEE (reference sequence). DNA for the CDR3: TGTGCCAGCAGCACGCCTACAGGGGGCGGGGGCTACACCTTC. Protein product: CASSTPTGGGGYTF.

CDR3 sequence reads: CASSDSNGYTF. In DNA, the CDR3 is TGTGCCAGCAGTGATTCGAATGGCTACACCTTC. V is TRBV2 and J is TRBJ1-2; no clear D. With 3 bases removed from V and 6 bases from J, the gap between germline ends came to 5 bases. Germline loops: CDR1 SNHLY, CDR2 FYNNEI. The CDR3 has 11 amino acids.

The V gene is TRBV18, the J gene TRBJ2-3, with TRBD2 matching over 9 bases. With 0 bases clipped from V and 2 bases from J, the junction kept 3 bases outside the gene matches. From germline, CDR1 is KGHSH and CDR2 LQKENI. CDR3 length: 16 residues. CDR3 region: CASSPPGLANTDTQYF. For the CDR3, the DNA is TGTGCCAGCTCACCACCCGGACTAGCGAACACAGATACGCAGTATTTT.

This clone was detected only once. CDR3 bases: TGTGCCAGTAGTATTCTCTCAGGGAATGAAAAACTGTTTTTT. This codes for CASSILSGNEKLFF. The chain is built from TRBV19 and TRBJ1-4; weak D call: TRBD1 (5 bases). From germline, CDR1 is LNHDA and CDR2 SQIVND (reference sequence). Trimming removed 3 bases from V and 5 bases from J, with 10 bases in between. This CDR3 is built from 14 residues.

This CDR3 is CATSRDLRLNTEAFF. The DNA of the CDR3 is TGTGCCACCAGCAGAGATCTCAGGTTGAACACTGAAGCTTTCTTT. V and J are TRBV15 and TRBJ1-1; D unclear. The CDR3 contains 15 residues. Germline V gives CDR1 LNHNV, CDR2 YYDKDF (reference sequence). V shed 0 bases and J shed 0 bases, with 8 bases lying between them.

With respect to this clone: The junction differs from germline at one of its ends, possibly a read error. The rearrangement links TRBV12-5 to TRBJ2-5; perhaps TRBD1 as D (5 bases). Germline loops: CDR1 LGHNT, CDR2 FRNRAP. The CDR3 is 14 residues long. Here the CDR3 DNA reads TGTGCTAGTGGCTCGGCAGGGTTGCAAGGGACCCAGTACTTC. This sequence encodes CASGSAGLQGTQYF.

The rearrangement uses TRBV7-9 and TRBJ2-1; weak D call: TRBD2 (6 bases). The CDR3 has 15 residues. CDR1 SEHNR and CDR2 FQNEAQ come from the germline V gene (reference sequence). Deletions cut 6 bases from V and 0 bases from J, with 12 bases between. The CDR3 loop is CASRISGSSYNEQFF. In nucleotides, the CDR3 is TGTGCCAGCAGGATTAGCGGTAGCTCCTACAATGAGCAGTTCTTC.

This clone has only one observation. V usage is TRBV6-5 and J usage is TRBJ2-7; 10 bases are a match to TRBD2. Germline CDR1 and CDR2: MNHEY and SVGAGI. CDR3 length equals 14 residues. The CDR3 bases are TGTTCCCTAGGGGGGACTAGCGAAGTCTACGAGCAGTACTTC. Its translation is CSLGGTSEVYEQYF.

The V call is TRBV27, the J call TRBJ2-1, with 13 bases that match TRBD2. J was trimmed by 5 bases and V by 3 bases; bases with no gene match: 4. The length of the CDR3 is 16 residues. CDR1 MNHEY and CDR2 SMNVEV come from the germline V gene (reference sequence). CDR3 protein: CASSFGLAGVHNEQFF. Written as DNA, the CDR3 is TGTGCCAGCAGTTTCGGACTAGCGGGAGTCCACAATGAGCAGTTCTTC.

CDR3 region: CASSAQGVPYEKLFF. The CDR3 nucleotides are TGTGCCAGCAGCGCGCAGGGAGTCCCCTATGAAAAACTGTTTTTT. The rearrangement uses TRBV5-6 and TRBJ1-4; D may be TRBD1 (5 bases). Germline V gives CDR1 SGHDT, CDR2 YYEEEE. The V gene lost 4 bases and the J gene lost 6 bases, with 16 bases spanning the gap. The CDR3 consists of 15 residues. Looking up the rest from reference TRBV5-6 and TRBJ1-4 gives the full variable domain: DAGVTQSPTHLIKTRGQQVTLRCSPKSGHDTVSWYQQALGQGPQFIFQYYEEEERQRGNFPDRFSGHQFPNYSSELNVNALLLGDSALYLCASSAQGVPYEKLFFGSGTQLSVL.

The chain combines TRBV20-1 with TRBJ1-1, with D possibly matching TRBD1 (6 bases). Germline CDR1 and CDR2: DFQATT and SNEGSKA (reference sequence). This CDR3 has 14 residues. V lost 3 bases, J lost 4 bases, and 15 bases lay in between. CDR3 residues: CSASGGRGATEAFF. The CDR3 bases are TGCAGTGCTAGTGGGGGCAGGGGTGCCACTGAAGCTTTCTTT.

The rearrangement uses TRBV30 and TRBJ2-1, with 7 bases fitting TRBD1. Per the germline V gene, CDR1 is GTSNPN and CDR2 is SVGIG (reference sequence). The V and J ends lost 1 base and 4 bases, in that order; junction bases with no gene match: 7. This CDR3 region has 15 residues. CDR3 loop: CAWSARGQYYNEQFF. CDR3 coding DNA: TGTGCCTGGAGTGCAAGGGGACAGTATTACAATGAGCAGTTCTTC. Using reference TRBV30 and TRBJ2-1 for the parts outside the CDR3, the full variable domain is SQTIHQWPATLVQPVGSPLSLECTVEGTSNPNLYWYRQAAGRGLQLLFYSVGIGQISSEVPQNLSASRPQDRQFILSSKKLLLSDSGFYLCAWSARGQYYNEQFFGPGTRLTVL.

The chain uses TRBV5-1 and TRBJ2-5, with D possibly being TRBD2 (7 bases). This CDR3 spans 17 amino acids. Trimming removed 0 bases at V and 0 bases at J, with 15 bases between. Germline CDR1 and CDR2: SGHRS and YFSETQ. CDR3 DNA: TGCGCCAGCAGCTTGGCCGGGGGGCCTCAGTACCAAGAGACCCAGTACTTC. It translates to CASSLAGGPQYQETQYF.

The chain joins TRBV10-3 to TRBJ2-7; no clear D. This CDR3 contains 15 residues. Germline-derived CDR1 and CDR2 are ENHRY and SYGVKD. Trimming removed 5 bases at V and 1 base at J, with 15 bases between. The CDR3 DNA sequence: TGTGCCATCAGTCCGTCGGCTCGGATTTCCTACGAGCAGTACTTC. It encodes CAISPSARISYEQYF.

The gene calls are TRBV12-3 or TRBV12-4 and TRBJ1-1; no firm D call. Deletions cut 3 bases from V and 4 bases from J, with 9 bases between. The CDR3 contains 13 residues. DNA of the CDR3: TGTGCCAGCAGTTTTTCGGGTGTCACTGAAGCTTTCTTT. Its translation is CASSFSGVTEAFF.